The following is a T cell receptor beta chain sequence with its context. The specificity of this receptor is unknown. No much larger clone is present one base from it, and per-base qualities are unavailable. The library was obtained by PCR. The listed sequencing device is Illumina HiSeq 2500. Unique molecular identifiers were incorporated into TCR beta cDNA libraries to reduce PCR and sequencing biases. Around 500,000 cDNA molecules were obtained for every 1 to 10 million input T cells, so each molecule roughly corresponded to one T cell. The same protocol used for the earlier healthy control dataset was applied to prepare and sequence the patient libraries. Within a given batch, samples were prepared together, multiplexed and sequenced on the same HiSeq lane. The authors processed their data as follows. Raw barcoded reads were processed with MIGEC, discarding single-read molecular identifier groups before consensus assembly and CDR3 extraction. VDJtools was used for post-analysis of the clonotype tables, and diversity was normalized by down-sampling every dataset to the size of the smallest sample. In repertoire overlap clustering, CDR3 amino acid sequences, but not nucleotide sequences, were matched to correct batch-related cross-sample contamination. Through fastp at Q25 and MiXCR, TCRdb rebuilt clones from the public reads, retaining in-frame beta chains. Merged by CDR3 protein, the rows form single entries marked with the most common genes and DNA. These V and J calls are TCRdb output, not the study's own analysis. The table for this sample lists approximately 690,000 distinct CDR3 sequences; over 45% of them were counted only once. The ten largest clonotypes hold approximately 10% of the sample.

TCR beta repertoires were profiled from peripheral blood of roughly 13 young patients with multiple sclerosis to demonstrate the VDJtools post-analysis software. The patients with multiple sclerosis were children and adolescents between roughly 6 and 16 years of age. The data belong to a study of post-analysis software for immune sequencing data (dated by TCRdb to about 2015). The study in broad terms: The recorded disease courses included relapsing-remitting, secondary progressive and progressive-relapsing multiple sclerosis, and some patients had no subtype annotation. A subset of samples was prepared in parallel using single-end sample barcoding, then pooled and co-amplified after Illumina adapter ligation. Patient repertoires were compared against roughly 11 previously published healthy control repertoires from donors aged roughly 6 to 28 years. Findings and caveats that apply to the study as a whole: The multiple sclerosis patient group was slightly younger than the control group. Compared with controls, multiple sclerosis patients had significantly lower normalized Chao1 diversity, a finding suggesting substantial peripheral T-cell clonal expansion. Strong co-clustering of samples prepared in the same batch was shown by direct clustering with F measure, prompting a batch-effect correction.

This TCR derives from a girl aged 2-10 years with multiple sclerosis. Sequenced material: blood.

The nucleotide sequence reads TGCGCCAGCAGCGTCGTCCAGCGGACTACCAGCGTCCACGAGCAGTACTTC. It encodes CASSVVQRTTSVHEQYF. The rearrangement joined TRBV5-1 to TRBJ2-5; the D gene is possibly TRBD2, with 6 bases matching. The DNA end is more similar to TRBJ2-7, so the J call may be wrong. The CDR3 goes from the cysteine to the phenylalanine over 17 residues. The entry retains the CDR3 DNA only, 51 bases that are in frame from base 1. The germline V gene supplies CDR1 SGHRS and CDR2 YFSETQ.